The present TCR beta chain was sequenced within a study of T cell responses to AZD1222 COVID-19 vaccine (dated by TCRdb to the early 2020s). About the study as a whole: TCR sequencing covered about 230 trial participants: approximately 200 given two doses of AZD1222 and approximately 25 given two doses of MenACWY control vaccine. Enrollment into the trials was organized by age into subgroups of 18-55, 56-69 and 70-plus years, and those subgroups contained roughly 140, 27 and 60 TCR-sequenced participants, respectively.

Here V drops 4 bases and J drops 2 bases, and the junction holds 12 bases not matched to any gene. The CDR3 runs 18 amino acids, cysteine and phenylalanine included. Only CDR3 DNA remains: 54 bases, in frame from the first base. The germline V gene gives CDR1 as MDHEN and CDR2 as SYDVKM. Remarks on this clone: No cognate antigen has been identified for it. The sample holds no much larger clone one base away, and base qualities are not on file.

The CDR3 regions of human TCRbeta chains were analyzed by immunosequencing. In the authors' own workflow: Repertoire TCRs were matched against a reference library of SARS-CoV-2-specific TCRs generated with the MIRA antigen-specificity platform. Breadth was defined as the fraction of unique TCRs that were SARS-CoV-2-associated, and depth was defined as the fraction of total T cells that were SARS-CoV-2-associated. Using the MIRA data, each spike-specific TCR was mapped to the spike region that the TCR reacts to and placed in a CD4 or CD8 class. Log10-transformed breadth and depth values were compared by one-way ANOVA with Sidak's multiple comparisons tests. TCRdb took over this immuneACCESS table, retaining in-frame rearrangements with V and J assigned. Such tables are incomplete; in checked studies, under half of the missing clones stem from an unresolved V gene, and the remainder is unexplained. The V and J calls and clone size come from that table; D and trimming were worked out from the DNA. The sample yields approximately 89,000 clones; 90% to 95% were counted once. The ten biggest clones cover under 5% of the sample.

Beyond this particular receptor, the publication reports: Conclusions about previously exposed vaccinees are limited, since just six AZD1222 recipients were seropositive for SARS-CoV-2 at baseline. Reportedly, almost half of the unique spike-specific TCRs recognized epitopes lying outside the regions that are mutated in the B.1.351 and B.1.1.7 variants. After two AZD1222 doses, both the breadth and the depth of spike-specific TCRs were significantly higher than at day 0 and than in MenACWY recipients. The vaccine-associated CD4 TCRs covered the entire spike protein, and the dominant responses fell in regions 160-218 and 743-854. Participants were mostly white British and included more females than males, and it was suggested by the authors that clonal diversity may have been underestimated. In the small 56-69-year group, the increase in depth fell short of significance, most likely because of low power. Because no samples from the day 14 peak response were available, repertoires could be characterized only after the peak T cell response.

This specimen's time point label, per the study, means: baseline before first vaccination. What the treatment or condition label conveys for this sample: meningococcal conjugate vaccine given as trial control. Samples from vaccinated people were obtained from the UK trials COV001 and COV002, which included a single-blind randomized controlled phase 2/3 trial of AZD1222 (ChAdOx1 nCoV-19) in healthy adults. For TCRbeta chain sequencing, PBMC samples from trial participants were taken at day 0 and at day 28 after the second dose. The chain joins TRBV28 to TRBJ1-5, and 9 bases in between align with TRBD1. The receptor was isolated from an adult in good health. The specimen comprised peripheral blood, sampled on day 0 of MenACWY control vaccination. The DNA sequence is as follows: TGTGCCAGCAGTTCTCTTACAGGGGGCGGGTTGGGCAATCAGCCCCAGCATTTT. Its translation is CASSSLTGGGLGNQPQHF.